This TCR beta chain came from a study of cytomegalovirus exposure and HLA in healthy donors. Study-level results: The presence/absence work took it that sequencing depth was about the same across donors.

CDR1 is SGHNT and CDR2 is YYREEE in the germline V gene (reference sequence). The CDR3 length is 17 residues. After removal of 5 bases from V and 0 bases from J, the junction contained 4 bases not matched to a gene. In nominal health when sampled, donors likely had unrecorded immune exposures nonetheless. The PCR used 60 Vbeta and 13 Jbeta primers. The data were produced by immunoSEQ multiplex PCR, yet TCRdb's version contains in-frame clones alone and is incomplete. The table has 100,000 to 120,000 clones, approximately 11% seen once. Details on this clone: The antigen is unknown.

The clonotype was recovered from a man aged 40-49 years in good health and CMV-seropositive. Input material: PBMCs. This chain uses TRBV5-4 with TRBJ2-3; 15 bases align to TRBD2. This chain's CDR3 is CASRGTSGRNSTDTQYF. The CDR3 coding sequence is TGTGCCAGCAGAGGGACTAGCGGGAGGAATAGCACAGATACGCAGTATTTT.